These T cell receptor beta chains were read from a single sample in a study of blood T cell repertoires in COVID-19. Data came from immunoSEQ multiplex PCR; TCRdb stores just in-frame clones and leaves some out. The data show 150,000 or so clones, around 90% seen once. Sequences were obtained from peripheral blood. These receptors were obtained from a man aged 45-60 years with acute or convalescent COVID-19. Each CDR3 is given with its conserved first and last residue. The D gene is left open where the match is weak. Clone size is stated in some rows and not others, as once, few, many or a class when expanded.

j_call	v_call	d_call	clone_size	cdr3_aa	cdr3_nt
TRBJ2-7	TRBV4-2	TRBD1	NA	CASSQGTGTYEQYF	TGTGCCAGCAGCCAAGGGACAGGGACCTACGAGCAGTACTTC
TRBJ1-3	TRBV10-3	TRBD1	once	CAISPNRGSSGNTIYF	TGTGCCATCAGTCCAAACAGGGGCTCCTCTGGAAACACCATATATTTT
TRBJ2-2	TRBV27	NA	NA	CASSLNPRRGTGELFF	TGTGCCAGCAGTTTAAACCCCCGACGGGGGACCGGGGAGCTGTTTTTT
TRBJ2-3	TRBV19	TRBD2	NA	CASSIISGSGVSTDTQYF	TGTGCCAGTAGTATAATTAGCGGGAGTGGTGTCAGCACAGATACGCAGTATTTT
TRBJ2-6	TRBV7-2	TRBD2	NA	CASSLEAGSGANVLTF	TGTGCCAGCAGCTTAGAAGCGGGGTCTGGGGCCAACGTCCTGACTTTC
TRBJ1-2	TRBV5-1	TRBD1	NA	CASSLEGTGAHVYTF	TGCGCCAGCAGCTTGGAAGGGACAGGGGCTCATGTCTACACCTTC
TRBJ2-7	TRBV9	NA	NA	CASSPRPLDSYEQYF	TGTGCCAGCAGCCCGCGGCCCCTCGACTCCTACGAGCAGTACTTC
TRBJ2-7	TRBV27	NA	NA	CASSLRRSPNGDEQYF	TGTGCCAGCAGTCTTCGCCGATCTCCGAACGGGGACGAGCAGTACTTC
TRBJ2-1	TRBV5-1	TRBD1	once	CASSLGRGLGSYNEQFF	TGCGCCAGCAGCTTGGGCAGGGGGCTCGGCTCCTACAATGAGCAGTTCTTC
TRBJ2-3	TRBV10-1	TRBD2	NA	CASSETRLANTDTQYF	TGCGCCAGCAGTGAGACGAGACTAGCGAACACAGATACGCAGTATTTT
TRBJ2-1	TRBV7-9	TRBD2	NA	CASSHPGLAGVGNEQFF	TGTGCCAGCAGTCACCCGGGACTAGCGGGAGTCGGAAATGAGCAGTTCTTC
TRBJ1-2	TRBV27	NA	NA	CASSLRWSASVGYTF	TGTGCCAGCAGTTTAAGGTGGTCCGCGAGCGTTGGCTACACCTTC
TRBJ2-1	TRBV6-1	NA	NA	CASSEAGRQTYNEQFF	TGTGCCAGCAGTGAAGCGGGCAGACAAACCTACAATGAGCAGTTCTTC
TRBJ2-1	TRBV24-1	NA	once	CATGARSRNEQFF	TGTGCCACCGGGGCCCGGTCTAGGAATGAGCAGTTCTTC
TRBJ2-5	TRBV19	TRBD2	NA	CASSIATGLAGQETQYF	TGTGCCAGTAGTATAGCCACGGGACTAGCGGGACAAGAGACCCAGTACTTC
TRBJ1-2	TRBV7-9	TRBD1	NA	CASSLAGTGPNYGYTF	TGTGCCAGCAGCTTAGCTGGGACAGGTCCTAACTATGGCTACACCTTC
TRBJ2-3	TRBV10-2	TRBD2	NA	CASIPRLAGGPDTQYF	TGCGCCAGCATCCCACGACTAGCGGGAGGGCCAGATACGCAGTATTTT
TRBJ1-1	TRBV10-3	TRBD1	NA	CAINGQGMNTEAFF	TGTGCCATCAACGGACAGGGGATGAACACTGAAGCTTTCTTT
TRBJ2-7	TRBV11-2	NA	NA	CASSKPLIDSRPNVVQYF	TGTGCCAGCAGCAAACCCCTTATTGACAGCCGACCCAACGTGGTGCAGTACTTC
TRBJ2-7	TRBV29-1	TRBD2	NA	CSVEEAGGYSYEQYF	TGCAGCGTTGAAGAGGCGGGGGGATATAGCTACGAGCAGTACTTC
TRBJ2-1	TRBV30	NA	NA	CAWNRWGRAQGRGQDEQFF	TGTGCCTGGAACCGTTGGGGGAGAGCCCAGGGGAGAGGTCAAGATGAGCAGTTCTTC
TRBJ1-2	TRBV29-1	NA	NA	CSVPGRQSGYGYTF	TGCAGCGTTCCCGGACGACAGTCTGGTTATGGCTACACCTTC
TRBJ2-7	TRBV27	NA	NA	CASRRGAGNTYEQYF	TGTGCCAGCAGGCGCGGGGCGGGGAACACATACGAGCAGTACTTC
TRBJ2-2	TRBV28	TRBD1	NA	CASSIRTGTNTGELFF	TGTGCCAGCAGCATACGGACAGGGACGAACACCGGGGAGCTGTTTTTT
TRBJ1-3	TRBV27	NA	once	CASGRGSGNTIYF	TGTGCCAGCGGACGGGGCTCTGGAAACACCATATATTTT
TRBJ2-3	TRBV28	NA	NA	CASRLTGTPSTDTQYF	TGTGCCAGCAGGCTGACCGGGACACCCTCCACAGATACGCAGTATTTT
TRBJ1-3	TRBV3-1/TRBV3-2	NA	NA	CASSQLDRPSSGNTIYF	TGTGCCAGCAGCCAACTTGACAGGCCTAGCTCTGGAAACACCATATATTTT
TRBJ2-2	TRBV4-3	TRBD1	NA	CASSQWTGDTGELFF	TGCGCCAGCAGCCAATGGACAGGAGACACCGGGGAGCTGTTTTTT
TRBJ1-2	TRBV6-5	NA	NA	CASSYVGGNGYTF	TGTGCCAGCAGTTACGTGGGAGGGAATGGCTACACCTTC
TRBJ2-7	TRBV28	TRBD1	NA	CASSVGQGLHEQYF	TGTGCCAGCAGTGTCGGACAGGGGCTTCACGAGCAGTACTTC
TRBJ1-5	TRBV7-8	TRBD1	NA	CASSSSRTGGHNQPQHF	TGTGCCAGCAGCTCGAGCCGGACAGGGGGTCACAATCAGCCCCAGCATTTT
TRBJ2-1	TRBV11-2	NA	NA	CASSLGQARVNEQFF	TGTGCCAGCAGCTTGGGACAAGCGAGGGTCAATGAGCAGTTCTTC
TRBJ1-5	TRBV28	TRBD1	once	CASSSRQGFALSNQPQHF	TGTGCCAGCAGTTCCCGACAGGGTTTCGCCCTAAGCAATCAGCCCCAGCATTTT
TRBJ2-1	TRBV30	TRBD2	NA	CAWSSVAGGQIRHNEQFF	TGTGCCTGGAGTTCGGTAGCGGGAGGTCAAATAAGGCACAATGAGCAGTTCTTC
TRBJ1-2	TRBV6-1	NA	NA	CASSEPAGPNYGYTF	TGTGCCAGCAGTGAACCCGCAGGGCCTAACTATGGCTACACCTTC
TRBJ1-5	TRBV5-1	NA	NA	CASSPAGSQPQHF	TGCGCCAGCAGCCCGGCAGGTAGTCAGCCCCAGCATTTT
TRBJ2-3	TRBV3-1/TRBV3-2	TRBD1	NA	CASSQAGGQGFATQYF	TGTGCCAGCAGCCAAGCCGGAGGACAGGGGTTTGCTACGCAGTATTTT
TRBJ1-5	TRBV2	TRBD1	NA	CASRVGQGRNQPQHF	TGTGCCAGCAGGGTAGGACAGGGTCGCAATCAGCCCCAGCATTTT
TRBJ1-5	TRBV12-3/TRBV12-4	NA	few	CASSLTDNQPQHF	TGTGCCAGCAGTTTGACAGACAATCAGCCCCAGCATTTT